The TCR gamma chain described here comes from a study of gamma-delta chains in newborns, infants, children. As for the study in general: Microbial exposure reportedly drives polyclonal innate γδ T cell expansion after birth.

TCRdb repeated clone calling on the reads with CATT. The sample consists of fewer than 850 gamma-chain clones, roughly 2% of them appearing once. The trim removed 3 bases at V and 3 bases at J, leaving 1 base unmatched. The germline CDR1 and CDR2 sequences are VENAVY and YDSYNSRV. CDR3 length equals 13 residues. By frequency in the sample, this clone is large. The chain employs TRGV8 and TRGJP1. Sequenced: blood. The clonotype was recovered from a child who was a newborn, infant or young child, either healthy, febrile or measles-vaccinated (not recorded which). In DNA, the CDR3 is TGTGCCACCTGGGATGCCACTGGTTGGTTCAAGATATTT. It is translated as CATWDATGWFKIF.